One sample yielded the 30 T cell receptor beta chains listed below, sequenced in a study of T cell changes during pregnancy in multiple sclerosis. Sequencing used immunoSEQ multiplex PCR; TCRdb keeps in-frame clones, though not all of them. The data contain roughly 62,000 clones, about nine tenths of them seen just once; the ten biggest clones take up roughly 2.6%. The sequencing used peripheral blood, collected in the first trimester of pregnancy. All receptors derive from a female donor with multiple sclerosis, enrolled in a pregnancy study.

The CDR3: CASSYTRTGLDGYTF. CDR3 DNA: TGTGCCAGCAGTTACACCCGGACAGGGCTTGATGGCTACACCTTC. V gene TRBV6-5 combines with J gene TRBJ1-2; 8 bases align to TRBD1. Per the germline V gene, CDR1 is MNHEY and CDR2 is SVGAGI. Germline trimming cut 2 bases from V and 6 bases from J; bases unmatched to any gene: 8. There are 15 residues in the CDR3.

DNA for the CDR3: TGCGCCAGCAGCTTGGACAGGGCTAATGAAAAACTGTTTTTT. Amino acids: CASSLDRANEKLFF. The chain carries TRBV5-1 and TRBJ1-4; perhaps TRBD1 as D (6 bases). The CDR3 runs 14 residues. The V end lost 0 bases, the J end lost 3 bases, and 6 bases lay between the germline ends. Germline V lookup: CDR1 SGHRS, CDR2 YFSETQ.

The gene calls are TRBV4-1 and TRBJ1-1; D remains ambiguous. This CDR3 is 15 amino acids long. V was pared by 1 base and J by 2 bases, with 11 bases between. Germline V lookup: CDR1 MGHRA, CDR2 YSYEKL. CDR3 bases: TGCGCCAGCAGCCAAGCCGTCGGAGAAAACACTGAAGCTTTCTTT. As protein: CASSQAVGENTEAFF.

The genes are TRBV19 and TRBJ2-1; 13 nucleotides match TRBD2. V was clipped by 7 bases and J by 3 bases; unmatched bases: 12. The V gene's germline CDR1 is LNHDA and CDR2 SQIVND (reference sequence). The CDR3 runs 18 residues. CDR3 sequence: CASTQITSGRAGYNEQFF. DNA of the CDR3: TGTGCCAGTACGCAGATTACTAGCGGGAGGGCCGGCTACAATGAGCAGTTCTTC.

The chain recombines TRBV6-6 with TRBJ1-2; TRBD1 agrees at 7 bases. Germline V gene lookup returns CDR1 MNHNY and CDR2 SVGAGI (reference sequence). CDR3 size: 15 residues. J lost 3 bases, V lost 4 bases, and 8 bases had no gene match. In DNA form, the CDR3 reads TGTGCCAGCAGTTGGGCCAGGGGGTCGGACTATGGCTACACCTTC. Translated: CASSWARGSDYGYTF.

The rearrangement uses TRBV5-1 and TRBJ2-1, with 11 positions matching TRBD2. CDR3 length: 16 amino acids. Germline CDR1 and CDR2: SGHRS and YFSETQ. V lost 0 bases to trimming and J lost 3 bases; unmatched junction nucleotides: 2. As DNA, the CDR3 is TGCGCCAGCAGCTTGGGACTAGCGGGGAACTACAATGAGCAGTTCTTC. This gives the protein CASSLGLAGNYNEQFF.

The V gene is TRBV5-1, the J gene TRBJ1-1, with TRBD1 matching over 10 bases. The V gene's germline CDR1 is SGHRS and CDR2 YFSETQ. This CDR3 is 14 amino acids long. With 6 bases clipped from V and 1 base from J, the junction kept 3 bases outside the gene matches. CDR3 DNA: TGCGCCAGCACCCGGGACAGGGGGAACACTGAAGCTTTCTTT. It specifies CASTRDRGNTEAFF.

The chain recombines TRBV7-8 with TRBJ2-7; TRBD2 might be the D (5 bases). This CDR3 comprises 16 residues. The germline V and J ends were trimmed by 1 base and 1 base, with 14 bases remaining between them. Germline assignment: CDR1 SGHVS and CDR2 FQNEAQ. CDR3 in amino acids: CASSLDLGLSSYEQYF. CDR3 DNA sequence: TGTGCCAGCAGCTTAGACCTCGGACTGTCGTCCTACGAGCAGTACTTC.

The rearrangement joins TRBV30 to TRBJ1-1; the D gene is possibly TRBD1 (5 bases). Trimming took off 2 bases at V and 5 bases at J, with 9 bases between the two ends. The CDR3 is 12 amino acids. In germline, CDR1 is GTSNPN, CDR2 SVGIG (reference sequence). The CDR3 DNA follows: TGTGCCTGGAGTTGGGGGGTGACTGAAGCTTTCTTT. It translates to CAWSWGVTEAFF.

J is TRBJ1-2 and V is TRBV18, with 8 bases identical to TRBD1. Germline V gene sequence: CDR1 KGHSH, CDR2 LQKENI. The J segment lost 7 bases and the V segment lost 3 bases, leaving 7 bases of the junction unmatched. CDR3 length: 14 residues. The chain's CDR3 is CASSPEQGATGYTF. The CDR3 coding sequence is TGTGCCAGCTCACCCGAGCAGGGGGCAACTGGCTACACCTTC.

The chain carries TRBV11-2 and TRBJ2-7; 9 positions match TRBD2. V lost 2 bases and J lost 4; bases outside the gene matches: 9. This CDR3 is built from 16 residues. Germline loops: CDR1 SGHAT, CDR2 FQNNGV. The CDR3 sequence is CASSLFSAGGPYEQYF. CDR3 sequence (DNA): TGTGCCAGCAGCTTATTTTCGGCGGGAGGGCCTTACGAGCAGTACTTC.

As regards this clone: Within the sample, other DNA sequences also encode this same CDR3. DNA for the CDR3: TGTGCCAGCAGCGGGGGACAGGGGGCCGGAGAGACCCAGTACTTC. It yields the protein CASSGGQGAGETQYF. The chain employs TRBV9 and TRBJ2-5, with 12 bases lining up with TRBD1. The CDR3 consists of 15 residues. CDR1 is SGDLS and CDR2 is YYNGEE in the germline V gene. The ends lost 3 bases at V and 4 bases at J; junction bases unmatched: 4.

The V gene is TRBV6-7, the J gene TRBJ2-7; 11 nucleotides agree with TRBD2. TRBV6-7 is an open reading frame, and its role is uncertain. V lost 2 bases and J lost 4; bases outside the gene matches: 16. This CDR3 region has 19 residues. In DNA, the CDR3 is TGTGCCAGCAGTTACCCAATGACAGAGCCGGGACTAGCGGATTACGAGCAGTACTTC. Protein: CASSYPMTEPGLADYEQYF.

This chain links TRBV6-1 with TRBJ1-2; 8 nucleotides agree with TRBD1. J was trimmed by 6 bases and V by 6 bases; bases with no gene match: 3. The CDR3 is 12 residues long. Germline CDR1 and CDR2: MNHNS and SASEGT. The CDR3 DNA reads TGTGCCAGCAGCTTGGACAGGGATGGCTACACCTTC. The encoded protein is CASSLDRDGYTF.

DNA for the CDR3: TGTGCCAGTAGTAAGGCAGGGGACACAGATACGCAGTATTTT. Its translation: CASSKAGDTDTQYF. V and J are TRBV19 and TRBJ2-3, with TRBD1 as a possible D gene (6 bases). Germline CDR1 reads LNHDA; CDR2 reads SQIVND (reference sequence). V lost 4 bases and J 2 bases, leaving 10 bases between the germline ends. The CDR3 has 14 residues.

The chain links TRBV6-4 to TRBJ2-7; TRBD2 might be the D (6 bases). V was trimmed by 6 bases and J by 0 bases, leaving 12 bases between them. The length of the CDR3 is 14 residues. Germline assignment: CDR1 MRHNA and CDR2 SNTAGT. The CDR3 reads CASSRDSLSYEQYF. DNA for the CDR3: TGTGCCAGCAGCCGGGACTCACTCTCCTACGAGCAGTACTTC.

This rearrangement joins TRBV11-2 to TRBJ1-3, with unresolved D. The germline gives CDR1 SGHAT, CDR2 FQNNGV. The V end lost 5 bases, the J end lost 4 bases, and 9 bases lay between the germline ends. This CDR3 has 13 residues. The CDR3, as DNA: TGTGCCAGCAGCCCTTATCGGGGAAACACCATATATTTT. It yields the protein CASSPYRGNTIYF.

CDR3 sequence: CSVHTLIDTEAFF. CDR3 in DNA: TGCAGCGTTCATACATTAATCGACACTGAAGCTTTCTTT. V usage is TRBV29-1 and J usage is TRBJ1-1; unclear D gene. Trimming shortened V by 5 bases and J by 3 bases, and 13 bases separated the two germline ends. The CDR3 consists of 13 residues. The germline V gene encodes CDR1 SQVTM and CDR2 ANQGSEA.

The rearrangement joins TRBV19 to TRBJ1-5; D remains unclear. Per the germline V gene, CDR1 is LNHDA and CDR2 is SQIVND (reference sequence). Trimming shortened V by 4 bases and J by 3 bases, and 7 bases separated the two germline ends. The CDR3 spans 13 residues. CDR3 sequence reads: CASSNSLNQPQHF. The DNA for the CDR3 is TGTGCCAGTAGTAACAGTCTCAATCAGCCCCAGCATTTT.

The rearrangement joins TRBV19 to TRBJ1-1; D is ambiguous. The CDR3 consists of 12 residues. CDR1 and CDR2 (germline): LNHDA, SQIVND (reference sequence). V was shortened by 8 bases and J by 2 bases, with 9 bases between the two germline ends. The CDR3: CASGRVNTEAFF. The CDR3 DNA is TGTGCCAGTGGGAGGGTTAACACTGAAGCTTTCTTT.

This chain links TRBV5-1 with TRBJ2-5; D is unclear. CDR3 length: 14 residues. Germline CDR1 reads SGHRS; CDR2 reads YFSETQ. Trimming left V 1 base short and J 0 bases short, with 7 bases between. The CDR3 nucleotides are TGCGCCAGCAGCTTGACGCCGGACCAAGAGACCCAGTACTTC. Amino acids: CASSLTPDQETQYF. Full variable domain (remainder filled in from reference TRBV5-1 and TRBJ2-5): KAGVTQTPRYLIKTRGQQVTLSCSPISGHRSVSWYQQTPGQGLQFLFEYFSETQRNKGNFPGRFSGRQFSNSRSEMNVSTLELGDSALYLCASSLTPDQETQYFGPGTRLLVL.

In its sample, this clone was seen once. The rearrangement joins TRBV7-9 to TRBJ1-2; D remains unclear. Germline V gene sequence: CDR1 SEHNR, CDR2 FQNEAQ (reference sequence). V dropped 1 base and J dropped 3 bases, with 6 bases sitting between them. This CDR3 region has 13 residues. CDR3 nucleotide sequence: TGTGCCAGCAGCTTAGGGGAGGACTATGGCTACACCTTC. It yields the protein CASSLGEDYGYTF.

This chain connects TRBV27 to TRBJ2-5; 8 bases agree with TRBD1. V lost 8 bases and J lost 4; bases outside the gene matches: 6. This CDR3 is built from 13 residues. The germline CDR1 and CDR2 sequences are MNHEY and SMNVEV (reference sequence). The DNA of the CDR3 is TGTGCCAGCCGTCTCACAGGGGGAGAGACCCAGTACTTC. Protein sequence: CASRLTGGETQYF.

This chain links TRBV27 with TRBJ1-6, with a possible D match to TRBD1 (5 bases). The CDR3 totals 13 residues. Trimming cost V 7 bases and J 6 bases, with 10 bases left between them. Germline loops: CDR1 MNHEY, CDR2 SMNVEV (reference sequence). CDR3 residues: CASTHGGNSPLHF. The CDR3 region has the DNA TGTGCCAGCACCCACGGGGGTAATTCACCCCTCCACTTT.

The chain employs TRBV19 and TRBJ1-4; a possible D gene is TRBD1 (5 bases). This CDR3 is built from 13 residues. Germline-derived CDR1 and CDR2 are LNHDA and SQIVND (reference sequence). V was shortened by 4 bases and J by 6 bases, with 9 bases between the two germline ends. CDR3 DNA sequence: TGTGCCAGTAGTAGACAGCGAGATGAAAAACTGTTTTTT. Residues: CASSRQRDEKLFF.

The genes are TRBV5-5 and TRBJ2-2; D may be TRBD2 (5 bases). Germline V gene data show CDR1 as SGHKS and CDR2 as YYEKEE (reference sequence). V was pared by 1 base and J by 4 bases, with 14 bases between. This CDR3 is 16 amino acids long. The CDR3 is CASSLSFSLATGELFF. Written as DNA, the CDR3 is TGTGCCAGCAGCTTGAGCTTCTCCCTAGCCACCGGGGAGCTGTTTTTT.

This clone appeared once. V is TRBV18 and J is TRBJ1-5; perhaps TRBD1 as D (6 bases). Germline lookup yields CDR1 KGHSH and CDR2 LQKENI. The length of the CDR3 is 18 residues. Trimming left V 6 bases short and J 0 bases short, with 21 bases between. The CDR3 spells CASSRNPTGPNSNQPQHF. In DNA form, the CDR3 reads TGTGCCAGCTCCCGAAACCCTACAGGGCCAAATAGCAATCAGCCCCAGCATTTT.

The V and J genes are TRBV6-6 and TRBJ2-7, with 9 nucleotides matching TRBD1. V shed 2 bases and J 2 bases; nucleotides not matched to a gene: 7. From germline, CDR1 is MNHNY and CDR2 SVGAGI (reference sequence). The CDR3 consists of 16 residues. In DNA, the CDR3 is TGTGCCAGCAGTTACACGACACAGGGGGCCGCCTACGAGCAGTACTTC. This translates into CASSYTTQGAAYEQYF.

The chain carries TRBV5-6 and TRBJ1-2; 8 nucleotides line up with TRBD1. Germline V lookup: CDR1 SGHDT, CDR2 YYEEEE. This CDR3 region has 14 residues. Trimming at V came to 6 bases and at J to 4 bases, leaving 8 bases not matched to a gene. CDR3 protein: CASKTGAGIYGYTF. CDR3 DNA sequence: TGTGCCAGCAAGACAGGGGCCGGGATCTATGGCTACACCTTC.

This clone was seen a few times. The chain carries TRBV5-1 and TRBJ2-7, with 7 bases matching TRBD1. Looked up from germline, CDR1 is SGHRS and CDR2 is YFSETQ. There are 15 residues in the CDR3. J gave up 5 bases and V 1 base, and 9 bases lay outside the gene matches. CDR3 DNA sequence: TGCGCCAGCAGCTTGACCCTAGACAGGGCCCACGAGCAGTACTTC. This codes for CASSLTLDRAHEQYF.